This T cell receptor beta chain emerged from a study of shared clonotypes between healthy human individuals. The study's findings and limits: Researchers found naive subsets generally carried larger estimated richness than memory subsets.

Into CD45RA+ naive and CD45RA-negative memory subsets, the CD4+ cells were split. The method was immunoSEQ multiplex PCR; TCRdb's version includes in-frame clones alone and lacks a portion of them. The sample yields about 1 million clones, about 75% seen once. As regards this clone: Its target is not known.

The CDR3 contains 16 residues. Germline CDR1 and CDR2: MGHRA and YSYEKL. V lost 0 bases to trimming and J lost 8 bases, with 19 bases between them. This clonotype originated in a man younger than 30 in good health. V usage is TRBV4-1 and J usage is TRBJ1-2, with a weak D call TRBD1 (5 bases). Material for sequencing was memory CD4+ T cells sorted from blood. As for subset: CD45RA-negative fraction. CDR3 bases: TGCGCCAGCAGCCAAGAATTGGGGGGAAACCGGTACGGCTACACCTTC. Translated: CASSQELGGNRYGYTF.